This is a list of T cell receptor beta chains from one sample in a study of T cells in Graves' hyperthyroidism and ophthalmopathy. TCRdb re-called the multiplex PCR reads through MiXCR, storing one row per CDR3 protein. In the table there are roughly 180,000 distinct CDR3 sequences, over 7.5% of which are singletons. Source material: blood. The receptors shown here come from a young woman with Graves' hyperthyroidism that later progressed to Graves' ophthalmopathy. The CDR3 runs from the conserved cysteine through the conserved F or W. D genes are given only for firm matches. A clone size is listed for some rows: how often the clone was seen (once, few, many), or a class if it is expanded.

J: TRBJ2-7; D: NA; V: TRBV29-1; size: many; DNA: TGCAGCGTTGGTCGAGGGGGCTCCTACGAGCAGTACTTC; CDR3: CSVGRGGSYEQYF
J: TRBJ1-1; D: TRBD1; V: TRBV5-5; size: many; DNA: TGTGCCAGCAGCTTGGCCCGGACAGGAGGGACTGAAGCTTTCTTT; CDR3: CASSLARTGGTEAFF
J: TRBJ2-3; D: NA; V: TRBV7-9; size: many; DNA: TGTGCCAGCAGCTTAGCTAGCGGAAGCACAGATACGCAGTATTTT; CDR3: CASSLASGSTDTQYF
J: TRBJ2-7; D: TRBD1; V: TRBV9; size: many; DNA: TGTGCCAGCAGCCCCCGGGACAGGGGGTACGAGCAGTACTTC; CDR3: CASSPRDRGYEQYF
J: TRBJ2-3; D: NA; V: TRBV3-1; size: many; DNA: TGTGCCAGCAGCCATGGGACCAGCACAGATACGCAGTATTTT; CDR3: CASSHGTSTDTQYF
J: TRBJ1-6; D: NA; V: TRBV18; size: NA; DNA: TGTGCCAGCACACCAAGAGGGGAGCAGTCACCCCTCCACTTT; CDR3: CASTPRGEQSPLHF
J: TRBJ1-6; D: TRBD1; V: TRBV28; size: few; DNA: TGTGCCGGCAGCCCGACAGGGTTGCGGAATTCACCCCTCCACTTT; CDR3: CAGSPTGLRNSPLHF
J: TRBJ2-5; D: TRBD2; V: TRBV28; size: many; DNA: TGTGCCAGCAGTTTATACCTCCCGCGGAGCGGGGGGAAAGAGACCCAGTACTTC; CDR3: CASSLYLPRSGGKETQYF
J: TRBJ2-3; D: TRBD2; V: TRBV9; size: few; DNA: TGTGCCAGCAGCGTAGCCGGACTAGCGGGGCCCACAGATACGCAGTATTTT; CDR3: CASSVAGLAGPTDTQYF
J: TRBJ1-1; D: NA; V: TRBV20-1; size: many; DNA: TGCAGTGCTAGTCTACAGGGAATGAACACTGAAGCTTTCTTT; CDR3: CSASLQGMNTEAFF
J: TRBJ2-7; D: NA; V: TRBV2; size: many; DNA: TGTGCCAGCAGCCGGTCGGGGAACGAGCAGTACTTC; CDR3: CASSRSGNEQYF
J: TRBJ1-4; D: NA; V: TRBV3-1; size: NA; DNA: TGTGCCAGCAGCCAAAGGCAGGGCTATGAAAAACTGTTTTTT; CDR3: CASSQRQGYEKLFF
J: TRBJ2-2; D: NA; V: TRBV6-1; size: many; DNA: TGTGCCAGTACCTCCGGGACTCCTAACACCGGGGAGCTGTTTTTT; CDR3: CASTSGTPNTGELFF
J: TRBJ2-2; D: NA; V: TRBV7-9; size: few; DNA: TGTGCCAGCAGCCCGCCCGACTACGCACTATTCACCGGGGAGCTGTTTTTT; CDR3: CASSPPDYALFTGELFF
J: TRBJ2-7; D: TRBD2; V: TRBV20-1; size: many; DNA: TGCAGTGCTCATGGGACTAGTTACTACGAGCAGTACTTC; CDR3: CSAHGTSYYEQYF
J: TRBJ1-2; D: NA; V: TRBV7-2; size: many; DNA: TGTGCCAGCAGCTACGGTAGCCTCTATGGCTACACCTTC; CDR3: CASSYGSLYGYTF
J: TRBJ1-1; D: NA; V: TRBV2; size: many; DNA: TGTGCCAGCAATCAGCGCACTGAAGCTTTCTTT; CDR3: CASNQRTEAFF
J: TRBJ2-7; D: TRBD2; V: TRBV29-1; size: many; DNA: TGCAGCGCGGAGGTGCGTCTAGCGGGAGCTGGCGAGCAGTACTTC; CDR3: CSAEVRLAGAGEQYF
J: TRBJ1-2; D: NA; V: TRBV4-2; size: many; DNA: TGTGCCAGCAGCCAATGGGGAGGAATAAACTATGGCTACACCTTC; CDR3: CASSQWGGINYGYTF
J: TRBJ1-1; D: NA; V: TRBV12-3/TRBV12-4; size: many; DNA: TGTGCCAGCAGTTTCCTGCTCGGGCGGTTGGAAGCTGAAGCTTTCTTT; CDR3: CASSFLLGRLEAEAFF
J: TRBJ2-1; D: TRBD1; V: TRBV9; size: many; DNA: TGTGCCAGCAGCGAAACAGGGGTTTACAATGAGCAGTTCTTC; CDR3: CASSETGVYNEQFF
J: TRBJ2-7; D: TRBD2; V: TRBV3-1; size: many; DNA: TGTGCCAGCAGCCTAGCGGGAGCGGCGGGGGAGCAGTACTTC; CDR3: CASSLAGAAGEQYF
J: TRBJ2-2; D: NA; V: TRBV20-1; size: many; DNA: TGCAGTGCTAGAGTCTCGGTTCCCGGGGAGCTGTTTTTT; CDR3: CSARVSVPGELFF
J: TRBJ1-5; D: NA; V: TRBV30; size: few; DNA: TGTGCCTGGTCCCAGATGGGACACAAATCTCAGCCCCAGCATTTT; CDR3: CAWSQMGHKSQPQHF
J: TRBJ2-7; D: NA; V: TRBV20-1; size: many; DNA: TGCAGTGCTAGTAGCGCAAGCTCCTACGAGCAGTACTTC; CDR3: CSASSASSYEQYF
J: TRBJ1-5; D: NA; V: TRBV12-5; size: many; DNA: TGTGCTAGTGGGAACAATCAGCCCCAGCATTTT; CDR3: CASGNNQPQHF
J: TRBJ1-6; D: NA; V: TRBV19; size: many; DNA: TGTGCCAGTAGTCCGACGGGACGAGCAAATTCACCCCTCCACTTT; CDR3: CASSPTGRANSPLHF
J: TRBJ1-1; D: NA; V: TRBV4-2; size: many; DNA: TGTGCCAGCAGCCAAGGTCCGGGCCGAGACTGGACTGAAGCTTTCTTT; CDR3: CASSQGPGRDWTEAFF
J: TRBJ2-1; D: NA; V: TRBV30; size: many; DNA: TGTGCCTGGAGTCTTGCCAATGAGCAGTTCTTC; CDR3: CAWSLANEQFF
J: TRBJ1-2; D: NA; V: TRBV6-1; size: many; DNA: TGTGCCAGCACGGGGTGGTCCTATGGCTACACCTTC; CDR3: CASTGWSYGYTF
J: TRBJ1-5; D: NA; V: TRBV5-6; size: many; DNA: TGTGCCAGCAGCTTTACAGGGTATCAGCCCCAGCATTTT; CDR3: CASSFTGYQPQHF
J: TRBJ2-1; D: TRBD2; V: TRBV2; size: many; DNA: TGTGCCAGCAGCCCTGGGACTAGCGGGAGGCGGGATGAGCAGTTCTTC; CDR3: CASSPGTSGRRDEQFF
J: TRBJ1-1; D: NA; V: TRBV7-9; size: many; DNA: TGTGCCAGCAGCTTAGTCGGATCTGAAGCTTTCTTT; CDR3: CASSLVGSEAFF
J: TRBJ2-5; D: TRBD2; V: TRBV27; size: many; DNA: TGTGCCAGCAGTTTATACACAATTCCGGGACTAGCGGGGGGGCGATGGGAGACCCAGTACTTC; CDR3: CASSLYTIPGLAGGRWETQYF
J: TRBJ2-5; D: NA; V: TRBV5-6; size: few; DNA: TGTGCCAGCAGCCGCCCTGTTGGAGGCCAAGAGACCCAGTACTTC; CDR3: CASSRPVGGQETQYF
J: TRBJ2-3; D: NA; V: TRBV11-2; size: many; DNA: TGTGCCAGCAGCCCCGGGACCGCGTTTGGTACGCAGTATTTT; CDR3: CASSPGTAFGTQYF
J: TRBJ2-2; D: TRBD1; V: TRBV7-8; size: NA; DNA: TGTGCCAGCAGCTTAGGGACAGGGGTAGACACCGGGGAGCTGTTTTTT; CDR3: CASSLGTGVDTGELFF
J: TRBJ1-2; D: NA; V: TRBV9; size: many; DNA: TGTGCCAGCAGCGCCCCCGTATCTGGCTACACCTTC; CDR3: CASSAPVSGYTF
J: TRBJ2-7; D: TRBD2; V: TRBV20-1; size: many; DNA: TGCAGTGCGGGACGGACTAGCGGGCTTTACGAGCAGTACTTC; CDR3: CSAGRTSGLYEQYF
J: TRBJ1-2; D: TRBD1; V: TRBV18; size: many; DNA: TGTGCCAGCTCACCACTTCACGGGACAGAACTTAACTATGGCTACACCTTC; CDR3: CASSPLHGTELNYGYTF
J: TRBJ1-4; D: TRBD1; V: TRBV6-2/TRBV6-3; size: many; DNA: TGTGCCAGCAGGATGCGGGGACAGTCATATGAAAAACTGTTTTTT; CDR3: CASRMRGQSYEKLFF
J: TRBJ2-1; D: NA; V: TRBV24-1; size: NA; DNA: TGTGCCACCAGTGGCGGGACAGTCTCCTACAATGAGCAGTTCTTC; CDR3: CATSGGTVSYNEQFF
J: TRBJ1-4; D: TRBD1; V: TRBV28; size: many; DNA: TGTGCCAGCAGTTTTGGACAGGGGGCGCAGGAAAAACTGTTTTTT; CDR3: CASSFGQGAQEKLFF
J: TRBJ2-1; D: TRBD2; V: TRBV9; size: few; DNA: TGTGCCAGCAGCCCTAATAGCGGGACCTACAATGAGCAGTTCTTC; CDR3: CASSPNSGTYNEQFF
J: TRBJ2-2; D: TRBD2; V: TRBV7-6; size: many; DNA: TGTGCCAGCAGCTGGGGACTAGCGGGAGGAGAGAACACCGGGGAGCTGTTTTTT; CDR3: CASSWGLAGGENTGELFF
J: TRBJ1-3; D: NA; V: TRBV30; size: NA; DNA: TGTGCCTGGGGGGTCGCAGGTACTGGAAACACCATATATTTT; CDR3: CAWGVAGTGNTIYF
J: TRBJ1-3; D: NA; V: TRBV30; size: few; DNA: TGTGCCTGGAGTACGAGGGCGGCCTCTGGAAACACCATATATTTT; CDR3: CAWSTRAASGNTIYF
J: TRBJ2-3; D: NA; V: TRBV25-1; size: few; DNA: TGTGCCAGCAGTACCAGAGTGCGGGAACTAGGGGCGTATACGCAGTATTTT; CDR3: CASSTRVRELGAYTQYF
J: TRBJ2-1; D: NA; V: TRBV7-9; size: many; DNA: TGTGCCAGCAGCTTATTTCCTAGCCGTCGGACCTCCTACAATGAGCAGTTCTTC; CDR3: CASSLFPSRRTSYNEQFF